The 25 T cell receptor beta chains below all came from one sample that was sequenced in a study of cytomegalovirus exposure and HLA in healthy donors. Using immunoSEQ multiplex PCR, the repertoire was profiled, and TCRdb retains in-frame clones only, with some absent. The repertoire holds about 130,000 clones, with nearly 90% as singletons. The sequenced material came from PBMCs. The receptors come from a woman aged 18-29 years in good health and CMV-seronegative.

This sequence joins TRBV5-1 and TRBJ2-5, with 15 nucleotides matching TRBD2. The CDR3 length is 16 residues. CDR1 and CDR2 (germline): SGHRS, YFSETQ. V dropped 4 bases and J dropped 2; count of bases not matched to a gene: 3. The DNA of the CDR3 is TGCGCCAGCAGCCCCGGGACTAGCGGGGGGCAAGAGACCCAGTACTTC. This sequence encodes CASSPGTSGGQETQYF.

The chain joins TRBV6-1 to TRBJ2-1, with 8 bases aligning to TRBD2. V gave up 1 base and J gave up 9 bases; unmatched junction bases: 8. Germline CDR1 and CDR2: MNHNS and SASEGT. There are 15 residues in the CDR3. The CDR3 sequence: CASSEVNGGAGEQFF. In DNA form, the CDR3 reads TGTGCCAGCAGTGAAGTGAACGGGGGGGCCGGTGAGCAGTTCTTC.

V gene TRBV2 combines with J gene TRBJ2-4; the match to TRBD2 covers 10 bases. V lost 8 bases and J lost 5; bases outside the gene matches: 6. Germline V lookup: CDR1 SNHLY, CDR2 FYNNEI. This CDR3 contains 14 residues. CDR3 region: CASEESGGENIQYF. CDR3 nucleotide sequence: TGTGCCAGCGAAGAGAGCGGGGGGGAAAACATTCAGTACTTC.

This clone was observed once. The rearrangement uses TRBV19 and TRBJ1-4, with D unclear. Trimming stripped 4 bases from V and 4 bases from J, with 10 bases between. Germline V gives CDR1 LNHDA, CDR2 SQIVND (reference sequence). CDR3 length equals 14 residues. In nucleotides, the CDR3 is TGTGCCAGTAGTAGCAGGTCCCTTAATGAAAAACTGTTTTTT. As protein: CASSSRSLNEKLFF.

This chain uses TRBV27 with TRBJ1-3; the D is unclear. The CDR3 has 14 amino acids. Trimming left V 5 bases short and J 4 bases short, with 12 bases between. CDR1 and CDR2 (germline): MNHEY, SMNVEV (reference sequence). CDR3: CASSTGVEGNTIYF. The CDR3 nucleotides read TGTGCCAGCAGTACCGGAGTTGAAGGAAACACCATATATTTT.

The chain combines TRBV27 with TRBJ2-4, with D possibly being TRBD2 (7 bases). This CDR3 is 14 amino acids long. Trimming left V 6 bases short and J 7 bases short, with 16 bases between. Germline CDR1 reads MNHEY; CDR2 reads SMNVEV (reference sequence). In nucleotides, the CDR3 is TGTGCCAGCAGCTTCGGGGGGCGCGGGAACATTCAGTACTTC. It is translated as CASSFGGRGNIQYF.

The chain uses TRBV5-4 and TRBJ2-1; 12 nucleotides line up with TRBD2. The length of the CDR3 is 15 residues. V trimming: 4 bases; J trimming: 9 bases; junction bases outside the gene matches: 8. The germline V gene encodes CDR1 SGHNT and CDR2 YYREEE (reference sequence). The CDR3 loop is CASSPTSGGHGEQFF. The CDR3 nucleotides are TGTGCCAGCAGCCCAACTAGCGGGGGGCACGGTGAGCAGTTCTTC. Variable domain in full (rest from reference TRBV5-4 and TRBJ2-1): ETGVTQSPTHLIKTRGQQVTLRCSSQSGHNTVSWYQQALGQGPQFIFQYYREEENGRGNFPPRFSGLQFPNYSSELNVNALELDDSALYLCASSPTSGGHGEQFFGPGTRLTVL.

This clone was seen only once. J is TRBJ2-1 and V is TRBV5-4, with D perhaps TRBD2 (7 bases). With 0 bases removed from V and 7 bases from J, the gap between germline ends came to 11 bases. This CDR3 region has 14 residues. Germline CDR1 reads SGHNT; CDR2 reads YYREEE (reference sequence). CDR3 loop: CASSLDGGLNEQFF. In DNA form, the CDR3 reads TGTGCCAGCAGCTTGGACGGGGGGCTGAATGAGCAGTTCTTC.

This CDR3 is CASSVTAMSSYEQYF. Written as DNA, the CDR3 is TGTGCCAGCAGCGTGACAGCGATGAGCTCCTACGAGCAGTACTTC. The genes are TRBV9 and TRBJ2-7, with D possibly being TRBD1 (5 bases). The V end was cut by 2 bases, the J end by 0 bases, with 12 bases between. CDR1 and CDR2 from the germline V gene are SGDLS and YYNGEE. The CDR3 is 15 amino acids.

The chain employs TRBV5-4 and TRBJ1-5; D is possibly TRBD1 (5 bases). CDR1 SGHNT and CDR2 YYREEE come from the germline V gene (reference sequence). This CDR3 spans 14 amino acids. With 4 bases removed from V and 4 bases from J, the gap between germline ends came to 12 bases. The CDR3 spells CASSTQGGNQPQHF. The CDR3 DNA reads as TGTGCCAGCAGCACCCAGGGAGGGAATCAGCCCCAGCATTTT.

V and J are TRBV5-4 and TRBJ1-2; 11 nucleotides align to TRBD1. CDR3 size: 15 residues. After removal of 4 bases from V and 8 bases from J, the junction contained 10 bases not matched to a gene. Germline values: CDR1 SGHNT, CDR2 YYREEE (reference sequence). CDR3 sequence: CASSRAKGQGGGYTF. The CDR3 nucleotides read TGTGCCAGCAGCCGCGCAAAGGGACAGGGGGGCGGCTACACCTTC.

The V gene is TRBV29-1, the J gene TRBJ2-3; 8 bases match TRBD2. Germline V gives CDR1 SQVTM, CDR2 ANQGSEA. J lost 1 base, V lost 4 bases, and 1 base had no gene match. The CDR3 consists of 13 residues. The CDR3 region is CSVGAGGTDTQYF. As DNA, the CDR3 is TGCAGCGTTGGAGCGGGGGGCACAGATACGCAGTATTTT.

The rearrangement links TRBV6-1 to TRBJ1-2, with 9 bases aligning to TRBD1. There are 18 residues in the CDR3. Germline V gene data show CDR1 as MNHNS and CDR2 as SASEGT. Trimming removed 4 bases from V and 4 bases from J; junction bases left unmatched: 16. CDR3: CASSVSLRDRDKGYGYTF. CDR3 sequence (DNA): TGTGCCAGCAGTGTTTCTCTTAGGGACAGGGACAAGGGCTATGGCTACACCTTC.

CDR3 region: CASSYLIGGSGNTIYF. CDR3 coding DNA: TGTGCCAGCAGTTACTTGATTGGGGGGTCTGGAAACACCATATATTTT. The genes are TRBV6-5 and TRBJ1-3; D possibly corresponds to TRBD1 (5 bases). Germline values: CDR1 MNHEY, CDR2 SVGAGI. The CDR3 is made up of 16 amino acids. Trimming took 1 base from V and 1 from J, leaving 11 bases between them.

The chain has TRBV18 and TRBJ1-2, with TRBD1 as a possible D gene (5 bases). Germline assignment: CDR1 KGHSH and CDR2 LQKENI. Trimming stripped 6 bases from V and 9 bases from J, with 23 bases between. This CDR3 contains 15 residues. In nucleotides, the CDR3 is TGTGCCAGCTCCCGCGGGACTCGAAACGGAGTACGCTACACCTTC. Its protein is CASSRGTRNGVRYTF.

This clone was found once. The V and J genes are TRBV19 and TRBJ1-5; D unclear. In germline, CDR1 is LNHDA, CDR2 SQIVND (reference sequence). The length of the CDR3 is 13 residues. V lost 3 bases, J lost 5 bases, and 8 bases lay in between. Written as DNA, the CDR3 is TGTGCCAGTAGTATTGACGGGGATCAGCCCCAGCATTTT. Protein sequence: CASSIDGDQPQHF.

This clone was counted only a few times. The chain joins TRBV7-3 to TRBJ1-6; 7 bases agree with TRBD1. V was clipped by 5 bases and J by 4 bases; unmatched bases: 5. The CDR3 runs to 15 residues. Germline assignment: CDR1 SGHTA and CDR2 FQGTGA. The CDR3 coding sequence is TGTGCCAGCAGCAGGACAGGACAGTATAATTCACCCCTCCACTTT. It specifies CASSRTGQYNSPLHF. The full variable domain, in which reference TRBV7-3 and TRBJ1-6 provide the parts outside the CDR3, is GAGVSQTPSNKVTEKGKYVELRCDPISGHTALYWYRQSLGQGPEFLIYFQGTGAADDSGLPNDRFFAVRPEGSVSTLKIQRTERGDSAVYLCASSRTGQYNSPLHFGNGTRLTVT.

This chain connects TRBV2 to TRBJ2-7; 7 bases line up with TRBD1. The CDR3 length is 18 residues. CDR1 is SNHLY and CDR2 is FYNNEI in the germline V gene. V dropped 4 bases and J dropped 2; count of bases not matched to a gene: 17. The CDR3 is CASSGPDRVPFHPYEQYF. For the CDR3, the DNA is TGTGCCAGCAGTGGCCCCGACAGGGTACCCTTCCATCCCTACGAGCAGTACTTC.

This CDR3 is CASSGAGQGVPYEQYF. For the CDR3, the DNA is TGTGCCAGCAGCGGGGCCGGCCAGGGGGTCCCCTACGAGCAGTACTTC. This sequence joins TRBV2 and TRBJ2-7, with TRBD1 matching over 7 bases. The CDR3 length is 16 residues. From germline, CDR1 is SNHLY and CDR2 FYNNEI. With 6 bases clipped from V and 2 bases from J, the junction kept 13 bases outside the gene matches.

V gene TRBV10-3 combines with J gene TRBJ1-1; weak D call: TRBD1 (6 bases). The germline CDR1 and CDR2 sequences are ENHRY and SYGVKD. This CDR3 is 14 amino acids long. V was pared by 6 bases and J by 1 base, with 12 bases between. CDR3 loop: CAIRVDSRNTEAFF. As DNA, the CDR3 is TGTGCCATCAGAGTGGACAGCCGGAACACTGAAGCTTTCTTT.

This chain uses TRBV18 with TRBJ2-5, with a weak D call TRBD2 (5 bases). The CDR3 consists of 15 residues. V was cut by 3 bases and J by 4 bases, with 15 bases left in between. Germline lookup yields CDR1 KGHSH and CDR2 LQKENI. This chain's CDR3 is CASSPGNSGGETQYF. The CDR3 nucleotides read TGTGCCAGCTCACCGGGGAACAGCGGCGGAGAGACCCAGTACTTC.

The V gene is TRBV9, the J gene TRBJ1-2; tentative D call: TRBD1 (5 bases). The CDR3 loop spans 15 amino acids. The germline V gene encodes CDR1 SGDLS and CDR2 YYNGEE. V was cut by 0 bases and J by 4 bases, with 13 bases left in between. CDR3 DNA: TGTGCCAGCAGCGTAGGACAGCAACTCATCTATGGCTACACCTTC. Protein product: CASSVGQQLIYGYTF.

This chain uses TRBV10-3 with TRBJ1-1, with D unclear. Germline V gene data show CDR1 as ENHRY and CDR2 as SYGVKD. The V end lost 4 bases, the J end lost 5 bases, and 14 bases lay between the germline ends. The CDR3 length is 14 residues. CDR3 bases: TGTGCCATCAGTGGGCGTCGGGATGAGACTGAAGCTTTCTTT. It specifies CAISGRRDETEAFF.

The chain combines TRBV10-1 with TRBJ2-2, with TRBD1 as a possible D gene (6 bases). The V gene's germline CDR1 is WNHNN and CDR2 SYGVQD (reference sequence). The CDR3 is 13 residues long. V lost 2 bases, J lost 9 bases, and 10 bases lay in between. CDR3 nucleotides: TGCGCCAGCAGTGAGCCACAGGGCCGGGAGCTGTTTTTT. It codes for CASSEPQGRELFF.

This chain links TRBV11-2 with TRBJ2-2; the D gene is possibly TRBD2 (6 bases). The CDR3 totals 17 residues. Trimming removed 6 bases at V and 1 base at J, with 18 bases between. The V gene's germline CDR1 is SGHAT and CDR2 FQNNGV. CDR3 in DNA: TGTGCCAGCAGACACTTCCGGGGACTTATGAACACCGGGGAGCTGTTTTTT. Translation: CASRHFRGLMNTGELFF.